This TCR beta chain was observed in a study of T-cell memory formation after mild COVID-19. This clonotype was found a few times. The CDR3 is 14 amino acids. Germline V lookup: CDR1 SGHDN, CDR2 FVKESK. Trimming shortened V by 3 bases and J by 8 bases, and 13 bases separated the two germline ends. TCRdb redid the calling of the 5' RACE reads with MiXCR, one entry per CDR3 protein. The sample lists about 130,000 distinct CDR3 sequences, approximately 5.9% occurring once. This chain uses TRBV14 with TRBJ1-4, with D perhaps matching TRBD1 (5 bases). This clonotype originated in an adult woman who had mild COVID-19 (a few samples of this study predate the infection). Cell type and time point are not known. The sequenced sample was PBMCs or a T cell subset sorted from them (not recorded which). As DNA, the CDR3 is TGTGCCAGCAGCCACCTGGCCAGGGAGGAAAAACTGTTTTTT. It yields the protein CASSHLAREEKLFF. Together with reference TRBV14 and TRBJ1-4, the CDR3 gives the full variable domain: EAGVTQFPSHSVIEKGQTVTLRCDPISGHDNLYWYRRVMGKEIKFLLHFVKESKQDESGMPNNRFLAERTGGTYSTLKVQPAELEDSGVYFCASSHLAREEKLFFGSGTQLSVL.